This entry lists 23 T cell receptor beta chains sequenced from one sample in a study of blood T cells in healthy people across ages (dated by TCRdb to the mid-2010s). The library came from 5' RACE. The listed sequencing device is Illumina HiSeq 2500. A second roughly 6 to 12 cycle PCR used a sample-barcoded 5' primer and a J-beta primer mix. In TCRdb, the public reads were trimmed at Q25 with fastp and aligned with MiXCR, with productive beta chains retained. Each CDR3 protein gets just one entry, which takes the most common genes and DNA from the rows behind it. In all, the sample holds some 730,000 distinct CDR3 sequences, and around a fifth of those were seen once. The ten largest account for 22% of the sample. Sequencing input: blood. The receptor set was obtained from a man in his 70s in good health.

This clonotype was counted a few times. This chain connects TRBV20-1 to TRBJ1-1; tentative D call: TRBD1 (5 bases). The CDR3 contains 11 residues. Trimming took 6 bases from V and 4 from J, leaving 9 bases between them. Germline CDR1 reads DFQATT; CDR2 reads SNEGSKA (reference sequence). The DNA for the CDR3 is TGCAGTGCGGTGGGGGGCACTGAAGCTTTCTTT. Its translation: CSAVGGTEAFF.

The chain has TRBV6-5 and TRBJ1-2, with a weak D call TRBD1 (5 bases). The CDR3 sequence is 14 residues long. Germline CDR1 reads MNHEY; CDR2 reads SVGAGI. V lost 6 bases, J lost 5 bases, and 16 bases lay in between. CDR3 residues: CASRRPAGRYGYTF. The CDR3 bases are TGTGCCAGCAGGCGGCCGGCAGGGCGGTATGGCTACACCTTC.

This clonotype has a handful of counts. The rearrangement links TRBV7-8 to TRBJ2-7, with 10 bases identical to TRBD1. V was pared by 2 bases and J by 3 bases, with 10 bases of the junction left unmatched. Per germline, CDR1 SGHVS and CDR2 FQNEAQ. The CDR3 spans 17 residues. This CDR3 reads CASSLRQGAKLSYEQYV. CDR3 nucleotide sequence: TGTGCCAGCAGCTTAAGACAGGGGGCTAAACTTAGCTACGAGCAGTACGTC.

The chain uses TRBV12-3 or TRBV12-4 and TRBJ1-3; 12 bases are shared with TRBD1. The J segment lost 2 bases and the V segment lost 4 bases, leaving 3 bases of the junction unmatched. This CDR3 comprises 16 residues. The CDR3 coding sequence is TGTGCCAGCAGTTCAGGGACAGGGGGCACTGGAAACACCATATATTTT. Protein product: CASSSGTGGTGNTIYF.

The chain combines TRBV28 with TRBJ2-5, with D maybe TRBD1 (6 bases). Per the germline V gene, CDR1 is MDHEN and CDR2 is SYDVKM. V gave up 7 bases and J gave up 0 bases, with 15 bases separating them. The CDR3 consists of 15 residues. The CDR3 is CASKPDRGYQETQYF. The CDR3 DNA sequence: TGTGCCAGCAAACCGGACAGAGGGTACCAAGAGACCCAGTACTTC.

The chain couples TRBV18 to TRBJ2-5; D unclear. V lost 8 bases to trimming and J lost 4 bases, with 14 bases between them. Germline CDR1 reads KGHSH; CDR2 reads LQKENI. The CDR3 runs 13 residues. CDR3 loop: CASDAVGIETQYF. The CDR3 DNA reads as TGTGCCAGCGACGCGGTAGGGATAGAGACCCAGTACTTC.

The V gene is TRBV4-1, the J gene TRBJ2-5; possibly TRBD1 or TRBD2 for D (5 bases each). V gave up 0 bases and J gave up 4 bases, with 15 bases separating them. Germline assignment: CDR1 MGHRA and CDR2 YSYEKL. The CDR3 loop spans 16 amino acids. Written as DNA, the CDR3 is TGCGCCAGCAGCCAAGATATGGGGGAGAGGATAGAGACCCAGTACTTC. It translates to CASSQDMGERIETQYF.

This chain uses TRBV3-1 with TRBJ2-3, with D perhaps matching TRBD2 (5 bases). The length of the CDR3 is 16 residues. V dropped 7 bases and J dropped 0 bases, with 17 bases sitting between them. Germline lookup yields CDR1 LGHDT and CDR2 YNNKEL (reference sequence). The CDR3 spells CASTSGGSPSTDTQYF. In nucleotides, the CDR3 is TGTGCCAGCACTTCCGGTGGGAGCCCAAGCACAGATACGCAGTATTTT.

The table lists this clonotype with a few counts. The chain is built from TRBV3-1 and TRBJ1-6; a weak D match, TRBD1 (6 bases). Germline lookup yields CDR1 LGHDT and CDR2 YNNKEL (reference sequence). The CDR3 runs 15 residues. V lost 1 base and J lost 8, with 12 bases in between. Here the CDR3 reads CASSQVATGHSPLHF. CDR3 bases: TGTGCCAGCAGCCAAGTGGCGACAGGTCATTCACCCCTCCACTTT.

The V gene is TRBV5-1, the J gene TRBJ1-1; unclear D gene. V was pared by 6 bases and J by 1 base, with 10 bases between. The CDR3 is 13 amino acids. Germline V gives CDR1 SGHRS, CDR2 YFSETQ. DNA for the CDR3: TGCGCCAGCAACGTGGCGGCGAACACTGAAGCTTTCTTT. It yields the protein CASNVAANTEAFF. The full variable domain, completed using reference TRBV5-1 and TRBJ1-1, is KAGVTQTPRYLIKTRGQQVTLSCSPISGHRSVSWYQQTPGQGLQFLFEYFSETQRNKGNFPGRFSGRQFSNSRSEMNVSTLELGDSALYLCASNVAANTEAFFGQGTRLTVV.

Notes on this clonotype: A much bigger clone sits one base away, suggesting this may be a read error. The chain joins TRBV7-2 to TRBJ2-1, with 8 bases matching TRBD1. CDR1 is SGHTA and CDR2 is FQGNSA in the germline V gene. This CDR3 spans 15 amino acids. CDR3 amino acids: CASSFSGGNYDEQFF. The CDR3 nucleotides are TGTGCCAGCAGCTTTTCAGGGGGCAACTACGATGAGCAGTTCTTC.

This clonotype appeared a few times. One end of the junction varies from germline; a read error may be responsible. CDR3 coding DNA: TGTGCCAGCAGTTTATGGCGGGGAACGCGAAGTAATTCACCCCTCTACTTT. This encodes CASSLWRGTRSNSPLYF. V usage is TRBV28 and J usage is TRBJ1-6, with no clear D. Germline CDR1 and CDR2: MDHEN and SYDVKM. This CDR3 spans 17 amino acids.

This clonotype showed up just a few times. The DNA of the CDR3 is TGTGCCTGGAGGCTAGCGGGAGGGCCTGTAGAGCAGTTCTTC. Translating it yields CAWRLAGGPVEQFF. This rearrangement joins TRBV30 to TRBJ2-1; TRBD2 aligns across 12 bases. Germline assignment: CDR1 GTSNPN and CDR2 SVGIG (reference sequence). J was trimmed by 10 bases and V by 3 bases; bases with no gene match: 7. This CDR3 region has 14 residues.

The rearrangement joins TRBV5-1 to TRBJ1-1; possible D gene TRBD1, 5 bases. V lost 2 bases to trimming and J lost 2 bases, with 19 bases between them. The CDR3 is 17 amino acids. Germline CDR1 and CDR2: SGHRS and YFSETQ. In DNA form, the CDR3 reads TGCGCCAGCAGCTTCGACATAACGGGGCTCGGCAACACTGAAGCTTTCTTT. Translated, it gives CASSFDITGLGNTEAFF.

The table lists this clonotype with a few counts. This CDR3 is CASSFTATGTFTDTQYF. In DNA, the CDR3 is TGCGCCAGCAGCTTTACCGCGACCGGGACCTTCACAGATACGCAGTATTTT. The chain employs TRBV5-1 and TRBJ2-3; the D gene could be TRBD1 or TRBD2 (5 bases each). CDR3 length equals 17 residues. V lost 2 bases to trimming and J lost 2 bases, with 18 bases between them. Looked up from germline, CDR1 is SGHRS and CDR2 is YFSETQ.

This clonotype was recorded a few times. This chain links TRBV5-1 with TRBJ2-3; possible D gene TRBD1, 6 bases. The CDR3 is made up of 14 amino acids. V lost 4 bases, J lost 0 bases, and 9 bases lay in between. CDR1 and CDR2 (germline): SGHRS, YFSETQ. The CDR3 sequence is CASSAGDSTDTQYF. The CDR3 DNA reads TGCGCCAGCAGCGCAGGGGATAGCACAGATACGCAGTATTTT.

The CDR3 DNA is TGTGCCATCAGTGAGTCGGAGTGGGCAGATACGCAGTATTTT. Translating it yields CAISESEWADTQYF. The chain recombines TRBV10-3 with TRBJ2-3; D unresolved. V was trimmed by 0 bases and J by 4 bases, leaving 8 bases between them. CDR3 length: 14 residues. Germline CDR1 ENHRY, CDR2 SYGVKD.

The sample holds a few counts of this clonotype. The chain links TRBV6-5 to TRBJ1-1, with D maybe TRBD1 (6 bases). The CDR3 spans 14 residues. Germline V gene data show CDR1 as MNHEY and CDR2 as SVGAGI. V was cut by 6 bases and J by 0 bases, with 11 bases left in between. CDR3 sequence reads: CASSIRQVNTEAFF. In DNA, the CDR3 is TGTGCCAGCAGCATCCGACAGGTGAACACTGAAGCTTTCTTT.

The V gene is TRBV7-2, the J gene TRBJ2-1, with D possibly being TRBD2 (6 bases). Trimming took 2 bases from V and 4 from J, leaving 12 bases between them. The V gene's germline CDR1 is SGHTA and CDR2 FQGNSA. The CDR3 contains 15 residues. The CDR3 sequence is CASSLQLGGYNEQFF. The CDR3 DNA reads TGTGCCAGCAGCTTACAATTGGGGGGATACAATGAGCAGTTCTTC. Together with reference TRBV7-2 and TRBJ2-1, the CDR3 gives the full variable domain: GAGVSQSPSNKVTEKGKDVELRCDPISGHTALYWYRQSLGQGLEFLIYFQGNSAPDKSGLPSDRFSAERTGGSVSTLTIQRTQQEDSAVYLCASSLQLGGYNEQFFGPGTRLTVL.

Only one count was recorded for this clonotype. The chain carries TRBV12-3 or TRBV12-4 and TRBJ1-1; D unresolved. The germline V and J ends were trimmed by 3 bases and 1 base, with 6 bases remaining between them. This CDR3 region has 13 residues. The CDR3 spells CASSFFSNTEAFF. In DNA form, the CDR3 reads TGTGCCAGCAGTTTTTTTTCGAACACTGAAGCTTTCTTT.

The chain is built from TRBV2 and TRBJ1-4, with D tentatively TRBD1 (5 bases). From germline, CDR1 is SNHLY and CDR2 FYNNEI. The CDR3 extends over 15 amino acids. V was pared by 4 bases and J by 7 bases, with 16 bases between. In DNA, the CDR3 is TGTGCCAGCAGTGCGGGCGGGGGAGTTTTTGAAAAACTGTTTTTT. It is translated as CASSAGGGVFEKLFF. Combining the CDR3 with reference TRBV2 and TRBJ1-4 gives the whole variable domain EPEVTQTPSHQVTQMGQEVILRCVPISNHLYFYWYRQILGQKVEFLVSFYNNEISEKSEIFDDQFSVERPDGSNFTLKIRSTKLEDSAMYFCASSAGGGVFEKLFFGSGTQLSVL.

About this clonotype: The conserved phenylalanine or tryptophan is not found at the CDR3 terminus, so this likely reflects a read error. This rearrangement joins TRBV27 to TRBJ2-3; 7 nucleotides line up with TRBD2. The germline V gene has CDR1 MNHEY and CDR2 SMNVEV (reference sequence). V was pared by 8 bases and J by 8 bases, with 10 bases of the junction left unmatched. The CDR3 has 13 amino acids. This CDR3 reads CASAAGARATQYL. The CDR3 nucleotides read TGTGCCAGCGCCGCGGGAGCTAGGGCTACGCAGTATTTG.

The table lists this clonotype with a few counts. The rearrangement joins TRBV5-1 to TRBJ2-3, with D perhaps TRBD1 or TRBD2 (5 bases each). This CDR3 has 15 residues. Germline CDR1 reads SGHRS; CDR2 reads YFSETQ. Trimming removed 0 bases from V and 5 bases from J, with 13 bases in between. The CDR3 reads CASSLVGRGVDTQYF. The CDR3 nucleotides are TGCGCCAGCAGCTTGGTGGGACGGGGTGTAGATACGCAGTATTTT.